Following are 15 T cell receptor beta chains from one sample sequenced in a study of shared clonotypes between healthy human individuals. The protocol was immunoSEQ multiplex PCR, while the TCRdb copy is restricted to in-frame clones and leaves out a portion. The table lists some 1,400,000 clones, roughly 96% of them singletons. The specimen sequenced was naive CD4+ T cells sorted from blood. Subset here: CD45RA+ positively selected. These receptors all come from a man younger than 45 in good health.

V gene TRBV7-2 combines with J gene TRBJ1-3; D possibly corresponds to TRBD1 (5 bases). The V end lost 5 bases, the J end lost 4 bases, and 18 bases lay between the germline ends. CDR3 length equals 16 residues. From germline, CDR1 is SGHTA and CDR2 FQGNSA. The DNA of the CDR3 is TGTGCCAGCAGCCGCGCCTTGGGGGTAGGAGGAAACACCATATATTTT. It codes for CASSRALGVGGNTIYF.

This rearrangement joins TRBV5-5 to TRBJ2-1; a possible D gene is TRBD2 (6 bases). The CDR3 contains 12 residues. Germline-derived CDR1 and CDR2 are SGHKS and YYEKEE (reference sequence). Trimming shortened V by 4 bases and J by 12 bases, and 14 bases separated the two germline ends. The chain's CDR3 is CASSAGGVGQFF. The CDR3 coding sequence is TGTGCCAGCAGCGCTGGAGGGGTCGGGCAGTTCTTC.

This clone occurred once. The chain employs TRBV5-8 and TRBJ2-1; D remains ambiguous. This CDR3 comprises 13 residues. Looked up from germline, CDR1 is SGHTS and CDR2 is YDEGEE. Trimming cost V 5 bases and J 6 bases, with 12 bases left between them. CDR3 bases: TGTGCCAGCAGTCCGGGCCTTTTCAATGAGCAGTTCTTC. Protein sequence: CASSPGLFNEQFF.

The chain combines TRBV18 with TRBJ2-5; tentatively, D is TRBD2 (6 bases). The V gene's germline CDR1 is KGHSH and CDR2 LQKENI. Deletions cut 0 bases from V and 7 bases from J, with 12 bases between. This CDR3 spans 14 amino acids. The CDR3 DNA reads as TGTGCCAGCTCACCACCTAGCGGTGTCCTGACCCAGTACTTC. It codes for CASSPPSGVLTQYF.

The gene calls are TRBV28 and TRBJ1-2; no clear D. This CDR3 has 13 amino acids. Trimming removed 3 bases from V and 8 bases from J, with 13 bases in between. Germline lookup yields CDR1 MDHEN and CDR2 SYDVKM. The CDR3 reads CASSLDPPEGYTF. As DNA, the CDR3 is TGTGCCAGCAGTTTGGACCCGCCGGAAGGCTACACCTTC.

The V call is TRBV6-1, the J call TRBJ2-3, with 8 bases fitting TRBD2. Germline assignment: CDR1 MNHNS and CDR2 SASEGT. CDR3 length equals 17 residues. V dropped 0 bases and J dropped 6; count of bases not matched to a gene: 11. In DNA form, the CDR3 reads TGTGCCAGCAGTGAAGCGCGGTTTAGCGGGAAGACGGATACGCAGTATTTT. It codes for CASSEARFSGKTDTQYF.

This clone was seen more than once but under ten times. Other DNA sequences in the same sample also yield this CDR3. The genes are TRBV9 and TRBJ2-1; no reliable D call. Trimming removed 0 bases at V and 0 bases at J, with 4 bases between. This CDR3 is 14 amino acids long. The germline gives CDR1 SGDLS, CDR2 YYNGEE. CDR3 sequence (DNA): TGTGCCAGCAGCGTAGCGAGCTCCTACAATGAGCAGTTCTTC. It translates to CASSVASSYNEQFF.

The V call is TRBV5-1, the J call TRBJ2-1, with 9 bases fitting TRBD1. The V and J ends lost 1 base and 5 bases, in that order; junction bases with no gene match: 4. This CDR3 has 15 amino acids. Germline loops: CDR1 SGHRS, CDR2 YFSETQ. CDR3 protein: CASSLTGGRNNEQFF. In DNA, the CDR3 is TGCGCCAGCAGCTTGACAGGGGGCCGGAACAATGAGCAGTTCTTC.

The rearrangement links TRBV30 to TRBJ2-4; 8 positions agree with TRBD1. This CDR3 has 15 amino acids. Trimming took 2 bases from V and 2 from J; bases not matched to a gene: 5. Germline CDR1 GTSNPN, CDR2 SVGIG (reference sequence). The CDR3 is CAWSRDRRTKNIQYF. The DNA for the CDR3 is TGTGCCTGGAGTCGGGACAGGAGGACCAAAAACATTCAGTACTTC. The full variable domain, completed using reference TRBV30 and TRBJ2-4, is SQTIHQWPATLVQPVGSPLSLECTVEGTSNPNLYWYRQAAGRGLQLLFYSVGIGQISSEVPQNLSASRPQDRQFILSSKKLLLSDSGFYLCAWSRDRRTKNIQYFGAGTRLSVL.

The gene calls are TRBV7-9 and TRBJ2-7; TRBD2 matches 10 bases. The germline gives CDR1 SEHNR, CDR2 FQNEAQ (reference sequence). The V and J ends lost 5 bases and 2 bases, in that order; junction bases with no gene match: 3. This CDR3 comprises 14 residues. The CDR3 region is CASSTGTSAYEQYF. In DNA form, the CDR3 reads TGTGCCAGCAGCACGGGGACTAGCGCCTACGAGCAGTACTTC.

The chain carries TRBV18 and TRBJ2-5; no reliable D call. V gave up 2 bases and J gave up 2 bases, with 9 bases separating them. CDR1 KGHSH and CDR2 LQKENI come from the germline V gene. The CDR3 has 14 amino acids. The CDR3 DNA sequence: TGTGCCAGCTCACCAATTCACAGACAAGAGACCCAGTACTTC. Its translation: CASSPIHRQETQYF.

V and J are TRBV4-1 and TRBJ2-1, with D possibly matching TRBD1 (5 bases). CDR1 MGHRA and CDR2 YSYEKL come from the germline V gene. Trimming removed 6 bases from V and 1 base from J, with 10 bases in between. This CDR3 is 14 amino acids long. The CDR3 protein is CASSGQGSYNEQFF. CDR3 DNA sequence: TGCGCCAGCAGTGGGCAGGGTTCCTACAATGAGCAGTTCTTC.

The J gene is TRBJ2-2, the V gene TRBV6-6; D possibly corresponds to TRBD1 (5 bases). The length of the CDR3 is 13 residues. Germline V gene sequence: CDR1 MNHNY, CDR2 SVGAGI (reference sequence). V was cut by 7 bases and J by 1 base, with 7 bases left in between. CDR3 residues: CASNGQNTGELFF. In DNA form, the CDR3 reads TGTGCCAGCAATGGACAGAACACCGGGGAGCTGTTTTTT.

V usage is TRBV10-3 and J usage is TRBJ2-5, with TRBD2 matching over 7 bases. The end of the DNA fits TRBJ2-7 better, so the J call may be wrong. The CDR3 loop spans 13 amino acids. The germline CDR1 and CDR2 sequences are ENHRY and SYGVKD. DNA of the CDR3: TGTGCCATCAGCCGGGAGGCCACCTACGAGCAGTACTTC. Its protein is CAISREATYEQYF.

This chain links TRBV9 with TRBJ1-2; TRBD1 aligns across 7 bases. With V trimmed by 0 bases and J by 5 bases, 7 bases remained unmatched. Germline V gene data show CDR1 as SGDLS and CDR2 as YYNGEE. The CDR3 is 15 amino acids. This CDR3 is CASSVAWDSSYGYTF. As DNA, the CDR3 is TGTGCCAGCAGCGTAGCCTGGGACAGTTCTTATGGCTACACCTTC.